The 16 T cell receptor beta chains listed next were all sequenced from one sample in a study of T cells in Graves' hyperthyroidism and ophthalmopathy. It was RNA transcripts that yielded the amplified TCR beta CDR3 regions. The HTBI primer set drove a first-round RT-PCR of the TCR CDR3. TCRdb called the multiplex PCR reads again in MiXCR, with one record for every CDR3 protein. The table lists 300,000 to 400,000 distinct CDR3 sequences, 15% to 20% of them singletons. Sample: blood. These receptor sequences come from a woman between 45 and 60 years old with Graves' hyperthyroidism.

This clonotype was counted ten times or more. The rearrangement joins TRBV5-1 to TRBJ2-1; 9 bases are shared with TRBD1. CDR3 length: 14 amino acids. V was pared by 4 bases and J by 3 bases, with 2 bases of the junction left unmatched. Germline V CDR1 and CDR2: SGHRS, YFSETQ. CDR3 amino acids: CASSEGQGYNEQFF. The CDR3 DNA sequence: TGCGCCAGCAGCGAGGGACAGGGCTACAATGAGCAGTTCTTC.

This clonotype was counted at least ten times. The J gene is TRBJ1-5, the V gene TRBV2; no clear D gene. CDR3 length: 13 residues. The V end lost 4 bases, the J end lost 5 bases, and 9 bases lay between the germline ends. Germline CDR1 SNHLY, CDR2 FYNNEI. The CDR3 reads CASSGNTYQPQHF. In nucleotides, the CDR3 is TGTGCCAGCAGTGGAAACACGTATCAGCCCCAGCATTTT. The entire variable domain, with the rest obtained from reference TRBV2 and TRBJ1-5, is as follows: EPEVTQTPSHQVTQMGQEVILRCVPISNHLYFYWYRQILGQKVEFLVSFYNNEISEKSEIFDDQFSVERPDGSNFTLKIRSTKLEDSAMYFCASSGNTYQPQHFGDGTRLSIL.

This clonotype was seen a few times. The V and J genes are TRBV29-1 and TRBJ2-5; unclear D gene. Looked up from germline, CDR1 is SQVTM and CDR2 is ANQGSEA. The V gene lost 7 bases and the J gene lost 3 bases, with 15 bases spanning the gap. CDR3 size: 13 residues. CDR3 sequence reads: CSARNLREETQYF. As DNA, the CDR3 is TGCAGCGCCCGAAACCTAAGGGAAGAGACCCAGTACTTC.

This clonotype has a handful of counts. The V and J genes are TRBV28 and TRBJ2-6, with 8 nucleotides matching TRBD1. The CDR3 length is 17 residues. Germline assignment: CDR1 MDHEN and CDR2 SYDVKM. V was pared by 6 bases and J by 0 bases, with 7 bases of the junction left unmatched. CDR3: CASRRTGPNSGANVLTF. CDR3 coding DNA: TGTGCCAGCAGAAGGACAGGGCCCAACTCTGGGGCCAACGTCCTGACTTTC.

The sample holds many counts of this clonotype. V is TRBV12-3 or TRBV12-4 and J is TRBJ2-2, with TRBD2 matching over 10 bases. The CDR3 covers 16 residues. After removal of 7 bases from V and 0 bases from J, the junction contained 5 bases not matched to a gene. CDR3 protein: CASTTSGAANTGELFF. In nucleotides, the CDR3 is TGTGCCAGCACCACTAGCGGGGCTGCGAACACCGGGGAGCTGTTTTTT.

This clonotype was observed a few times. The chain joins TRBV6-2 or TRBV6-3 to TRBJ2-1, with 7 nucleotides matching TRBD2. CDR3 length equals 17 residues. Per the germline V gene, CDR1 is MNHEY and CDR2 is SVGEGT. Trimming removed 0 bases from V and 0 bases from J; junction bases left unmatched: 5. CDR3 sequence: CASSYSLAESSYNEQFF. Here the CDR3 DNA reads TGTGCCAGCAGTTACTCTCTAGCGGAGAGCTCCTACAATGAGCAGTTCTTC.

This clonotype has a count of ten or more. The chain's CDR3 is CSARVPTGSIYGYTF. CDR3 bases: TGCAGTGCTAGAGTTCCGACAGGGAGTATCTATGGCTACACCTTC. This chain joins TRBV20-1 and TRBJ1-2; 7 bases align to TRBD1. The CDR3 runs 15 residues. The germline V gene encodes CDR1 DFQATT and CDR2 SNEGSKA (reference sequence). V was clipped by 1 base and J by 4 bases; unmatched bases: 9.

Of note for this clonotype: Given a much more abundant clone one base away, this may be a read error. This chain links TRBV14 with TRBJ2-2, with D perhaps matching TRBD1 (6 bases). V lost 6 bases and J 3 bases, leaving 8 bases between the germline ends. Germline V CDR1 and CDR2: SGHDN, FVKESK. This CDR3 has 13 residues. The CDR3 DNA sequence: TGTGCCAGCAGGAGACAGGACACCGGGGAGCTGTTTTTT. Translated, it gives CASRRQDTGELFF.

In this sample, this clonotype turned up a few times. The chain employs TRBV28 and TRBJ1-6; TRBD1 matches at 8 bases. Germline lookup yields CDR1 MDHEN and CDR2 SYDVKM. Trimming took 7 bases from V and 8 from J; bases not matched to a gene: 10. The length of the CDR3 is 15 residues. Written as DNA, the CDR3 is TGTGCCAGCAATTCAGGGGGCGTAATGGATTCACCCCTCCACTTT. It yields the protein CASNSGGVMDSPLHF.

This clonotype was observed many times. The V call is TRBV20-1, the J call TRBJ2-5, with 8 bases that match TRBD1. This CDR3 comprises 13 residues. Looked up from germline, CDR1 is DFQATT and CDR2 is SNEGSKA (reference sequence). The V segment lost 3 bases and the J segment 5 bases; nucleotides outside the gene matches: 5. CDR3 residues: CSASWTGRETQYF. The CDR3 region has the DNA TGCAGTGCTAGTTGGACAGGGCGGGAGACCCAGTACTTC.

This chain links TRBV20-1 with TRBJ2-1; no clear D. CDR1 and CDR2 from the germline V gene are DFQATT and SNEGSKA (reference sequence). V lost 4 bases, J lost 0 bases, and 19 bases lay in between. This CDR3 has 17 residues. The CDR3 region has the DNA TGCAGTGCTATTCAGGCTAACGGTATTACCTCCTACAATGAGCAGTTCTTC. It encodes CSAIQANGITSYNEQFF.

V is TRBV5-5 and J is TRBJ1-6, with D unclear. The V end was cut by 2 bases, the J end by 7 bases, with 7 bases between. This CDR3 has 13 residues. Germline CDR1 is SGHKS and CDR2 is YYEKEE (reference sequence). The CDR3 region is CASSFGLNSPLHF. As DNA, the CDR3 is TGTGCCAGCAGCTTTGGTTTAAATTCACCCCTCCACTTT.

This chain connects TRBV27 to TRBJ2-1; D is perhaps TRBD2 (5 bases). With 8 bases removed from V and 8 bases from J, the gap between germline ends came to 7 bases. In germline, CDR1 is MNHEY, CDR2 SMNVEV (reference sequence). The CDR3 is made up of 10 amino acids. The CDR3 loop reads CASFGDEQFF. Here the CDR3 DNA reads TGTGCCAGCTTCGGGGATGAGCAGTTCTTC.

The rearrangement links TRBV13 to TRBJ1-1; no clear D. CDR3 length: 16 residues. The germline V and J ends were trimmed by 4 bases and 0 bases, with 15 bases remaining between them. CDR1 and CDR2 (germline): PRHDT, FYEKMQ (reference sequence). CDR3 nucleotides: TGTGCCAGCAGCTCATCACTCGGACGGGTGAACACTGAAGCTTTCTTT. Translating gives CASSSSLGRVNTEAFF.

The chain recombines TRBV20-1 with TRBJ1-6; 10 positions match TRBD1. The CDR3 runs to 14 residues. J gave up 10 bases and V 8 bases, and 11 bases lay outside the gene matches. Germline V gene sequence: CDR1 DFQATT, CDR2 SNEGSKA (reference sequence). CDR3 nucleotides: TGCAGTCCCCATCGACAGGGGGCCCGATCACCCCTCCACTTT. It translates to CSPHRQGARSPLHF.

The table lists this clonotype with many counts. The J gene is TRBJ2-3, the V gene TRBV2; TRBD2 matches at 13 bases. Germline-derived CDR1 and CDR2 are SNHLY and FYNNEI. CDR3 length equals 16 residues. The J segment lost 4 bases and the V segment lost 6 bases, leaving 7 bases of the junction unmatched. Here the CDR3 DNA reads TGTGCCAGCAGCGGTGGACTAGCGGGAGACGCAGATACGCAGTATTTT. Amino acids: CASSGGLAGDADTQYF.